This TCR beta chain was captured in a study of T cell repertoires in aging, cancer and after chemotherapy. A mixed TRB-A/B primer pool amplified rearranged TRB by multiplex touch-down PCR. TCRdb independently ran MiXCR on the multiplex PCR reads; one entry per CDR3 protein. The top ten hold around 20% of the sample, which has about 2,000 distinct CDR3 sequences, around 20% seen once. V shed 5 bases and J shed 4 bases, with 14 bases lying between them. The CDR3 totals 14 residues. Germline V gene sequence: CDR1 SEHNR, CDR2 FQNEAQ (reference sequence). The template was genomic DNA from peripheral blood, not RNA. General study points: Across the chemotherapy interval, each cancer cohort showed higher median generation probability, suggesting thymic rebound. Untreated cancer patients had significantly lower blood TCR diversity than age-matched healthy donors.

With regard to this clonotype: Its antigen is not known.

This clonotype was sampled from a human donor with a solid tumor. This chain joins TRBV7-9 and TRBJ1-1; D is possibly TRBD1 (5 bases). Sequenced input: blood. This CDR3 is CASSRQGESTEAFF. CDR3 DNA: TGTGCCAGCAGCCGGCAGGGTGAATCCACTGAAGCTTTCTTT.